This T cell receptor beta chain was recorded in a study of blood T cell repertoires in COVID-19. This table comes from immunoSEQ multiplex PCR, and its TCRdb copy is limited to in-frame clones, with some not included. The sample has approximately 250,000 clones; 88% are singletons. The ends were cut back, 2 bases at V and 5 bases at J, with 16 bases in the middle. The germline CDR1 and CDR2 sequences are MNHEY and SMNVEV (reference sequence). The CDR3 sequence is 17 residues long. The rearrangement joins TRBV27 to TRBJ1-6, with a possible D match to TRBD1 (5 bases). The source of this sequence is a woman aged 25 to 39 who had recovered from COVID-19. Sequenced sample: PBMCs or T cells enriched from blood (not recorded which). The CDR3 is CASSLRARTNNNSPLHF. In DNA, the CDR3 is TGTGCCAGCAGTTTAAGGGCCCGGACAAACAATAATTCACCCCTCCACTTT.